This T cell receptor beta chain is from a study of metastatic and nonmetastatic thyroid tumors. At the level of the study: Repertoires from malignant and benign thyroid patients were compared across blood and tumor or nodule tissue. Study outcomes and limitations: In both blood and tumor samples, TCR beta diversity was reported significantly higher for malignant than benign nodules.

Turning to this clone: The target antigen is unknown.

All patients reached thyroid surgery having received no treatment beforehand. This CDR3 spans 14 amino acids. Germline assignment: CDR1 MNHNS and CDR2 SASEGT. TCRdb re-called clones from the PCR reads using MiXCR. The table lists roughly 13,000 clones, approximately 33% of them singletons. The sample consisted of tumor tissue. This TCR was sampled from a male donor with papillary thyroid cancer or a benign thyroid nodule (not recorded which). Some clones in this sample may be carry-over from other donors' samples. V is TRBV6-1 and J is TRBJ1-1, with no clear D. Here the CDR3 reads CGNSEQPMNTEAFF. CDR3 nucleotides: TGTGGCAACAGTGAACAGCCCATGAACACTGAAGCTTTCTTT.